This T cell receptor (beta chain) was obtained from a study of blood T cell repertoires in COVID-19. In the study overall: COVID-19 samples, acute and convalescent, were from the United States, Italy and Spain.

Per the authors' pipeline: Estimation of nucleated cell counts was performed using reference gene primer amplification. Sequencing used immunoSEQ multiplex PCR; TCRdb keeps in-frame clones, though not all of them. V and J calls and clone size are given by that table; D and trimming were obtained from the DNA. The repertoire holds over 200,000 clones, with approximately 88% as singletons. Participants were aged about 18 to 90 years, lived in 24 US areas, and enrolled virtually. Losses at the gene ends were 5 bases for V and 4 bases for J; bases not matched to a gene: 7. Germline V gene data show CDR1 as PRHDT and CDR2 as FYEKMQ (reference sequence). The CDR3 covers 16 residues.

What was sequenced was PBMCs or T cells enriched from blood (not recorded which). This rearrangement joins TRBV13 to TRBJ2-7; 14 positions agree with TRBD2. The sequence came from a woman in her 30s who had been exposed to COVID-19. CDR3 sequence reads: CASSPGTSGSGYEQYF. The CDR3 DNA reads TGTGCCAGCAGCCCAGGGACTAGCGGGAGTGGGTACGAGCAGTACTTC. Full variable domain (outside the CDR3, taken from reference TRBV13 and TRBJ2-7): AAGVIQSPRHLIKEKRETATLKCYPIPRHDTVYWYQQGPGQDPQFLISFYEKMQSDKGSIPDRFSAQQFSDYHSELNMSSLELGDSALYFCASSPGTSGSGYEQYFGPGTRLTVT.